This T cell receptor (beta chain) was retrieved from a study of blood T cell repertoires in COVID-19. Study summary: The origin of the acute and convalescent COVID-19 samples was the United States, Italy and Spain. T cells, B-cell-depleted T cells, or PBMCs supplied cDNA or gDNA.

Between the trimmed V and J ends, which lost 2 bases and 3 bases, there was a span of 11 bases. Germline CDR1 is SEHNR and CDR2 is FQNEAQ (reference sequence). This CDR3 region has 14 residues. In the original processing: The assay estimated nucleated cells by amplifying reference gene primers. Clones were read by immunoSEQ multiplex PCR, and TCRdb kept only the in-frame ones, dropping some. The D gene and trimming were derived from the DNA, and the V and J assignments and clone size from that table. Seen here are about 9,000 clones, 80% to 90% observed once, and the top ten hold around 6.9%. Specimen: peripheral blood. V and J are TRBV7-9 and TRBJ2-7, with a possible D match to TRBD2 (5 bases). The clonotype originates from a human donor with active COVID-19. The donor label of this sample is uncertain. CDR3 sequence (DNA): TGTGCCAGCAGCTTATATCCAGCGGTCTACGAGCAGTACTTC. Amino acids: CASSLYPAVYEQYF. Combining the CDR3 with reference TRBV7-9 and TRBJ2-7 gives the whole variable domain DTGVSQNPRHKITKRGQNVTFRCDPISEHNRLYWYRQTLGQGPEFLTYFQNEAQLEKSRLLSDRFSAERPKGSFSTLEIQRTEQGDSAMYLCASSLYPAVYEQYFGPGTRLTVT.